This T cell receptor (beta chain) was identified in a study of T-cell reconstitution after alpha-beta-depleted transplantation in children. The library targeted TCRbeta and was prepared with unique molecular identifiers. TCRdb reprocessed the PCR reads with MiXCR, giving one entry per CDR3 protein. The table records about 600,000 distinct CDR3 sequences, roughly a tenth of them present only once. Looked up from germline, CDR1 is SGHDT and CDR2 is YYEEEE. The length of the CDR3 is 13 residues. V dropped 5 bases and J dropped 4 bases, with 10 bases sitting between them. The rearrangement joins TRBV5-6 to TRBJ2-1; no reliable D call. The sequence was collected from a human donor who donated a stem cell graft to a child with acute myeloid leukemia. This material consisted of PBMCs from the stem cell graft donor, taken from the stem cell graft. CDR3: CASRVELYNEQFF. In DNA, the CDR3 is TGTGCCAGCAGAGTAGAATTATACAATGAGCAGTTCTTC.